Each of the 20 T cell receptor beta chains below was sequenced from the same sample in a study of OX40 agonist ivuxolimab in advanced cancers. Measured with immunoSEQ multiplex PCR; TCRdb has only the in-frame clones, and not every one. In the table there are roughly 71,000 clones, around 88% of which are singletons. Sequenced material: CD4+ or CD8+ T cells sorted from blood, taken in a trial of the OX40 agonist ivuxolimab. These receptors came from an adult with an advanced solid tumor such as melanoma, head and neck, liver or kidney cancer.

This clone has a single count. The chain recombines TRBV28 with TRBJ1-3; 7 bases match TRBD1. V trimming: 2 bases; J trimming: 0 bases; junction bases outside the gene matches: 7. CDR3 length: 17 residues. Per germline, CDR1 MDHEN and CDR2 SYDVKM. The CDR3 sequence: CASSLRAGGGSGNTIYF. DNA for the CDR3: TGTGCCAGCAGTTTAAGGGCAGGGGGAGGCTCTGGAAACACCATATATTTT.

The rearrangement uses TRBV7-2 and TRBJ1-5, with unresolved D. CDR1 and CDR2 (germline): SGHTA, FQGNSA. Trimming shortened V by 2 bases and J by 4 bases, and 3 bases separated the two germline ends. This CDR3 has 12 residues. The DNA for the CDR3 is TGTGCCAGCAGCTTATTTAATCAGCCCCAGCATTTT. Amino acid sequence: CASSLFNQPQHF.

The rearrangement links TRBV27 to TRBJ2-7, with 9 bases lining up with TRBD1. V trimming: 2 bases; J trimming: 3 bases; junction bases outside the gene matches: 11. The CDR3 is made up of 17 amino acids. The V gene's germline CDR1 is MNHEY and CDR2 SMNVEV (reference sequence). The CDR3 sequence: CASSLRTGVGDGYEQYF. CDR3 coding DNA: TGTGCCAGCAGTTTACGGACAGGGGTGGGGGATGGCTACGAGCAGTACTTC.

This chain joins TRBV5-1 and TRBJ1-1, with D uncertain. Germline V CDR1 and CDR2: SGHRS, YFSETQ. V lost 3 bases and J lost 3, with 18 bases in between. CDR3 length equals 16 residues. CDR3 sequence: CASSSVLPGADTEAFF. The CDR3 coding sequence is TGCGCCAGCAGCTCCGTCCTGCCGGGTGCGGACACTGAAGCTTTCTTT.

This chain joins TRBV2 and TRBJ2-6; TRBD1 matches at 7 bases. V dropped 8 bases and J dropped 0; count of bases not matched to a gene: 7. The CDR3 consists of 16 residues. Germline V gene sequence: CDR1 SNHLY, CDR2 FYNNEI. The CDR3 bases are TGTGCCAGCCAGGGGGTAGGGGGCTCTGGGGCCAACGTCCTGACTTTC. Translation: CASQGVGGSGANVLTF.

The table lists this clone with a count of one. This sequence joins TRBV6-5 and TRBJ1-2, with no clear D. The V end was cut by 2 bases, the J end by 2 bases, with 9 bases between. This CDR3 spans 14 amino acids. Germline-derived CDR1 and CDR2 are MNHEY and SVGAGI. CDR3 DNA sequence: TGTGCCAGCAGTTACCGCCGGGAAAACTATGGCTACACCTTC. Translated, it gives CASSYRRENYGYTF.

CDR3 sequence: CASTPYGPNTEAFF. CDR3 nucleotide sequence: TGTGCCAGCACCCCGTACGGGCCGAACACTGAAGCTTTCTTT. The rearrangement uses TRBV5-8 and TRBJ1-1; D call uncertain. V was pared by 6 bases and J by 1 base, with 13 bases between. The V gene's germline CDR1 is SGHTS and CDR2 YDEGEE. The CDR3 has 14 amino acids.

The chain couples TRBV10-3 to TRBJ2-7; 9 positions match TRBD1. Trimming cost V 4 bases and J 5 bases; bases outside gene matches: 6. The CDR3 sequence is 14 residues long. The germline CDR1 and CDR2 sequences are ENHRY and SYGVKD. CDR3 coding DNA: TGTGCCATCAGTGTCTGGACAGGGGATAACGAGCAGTACTTC. This codes for CAISVWTGDNEQYF.

The CDR3 loop reads CASSLKTGVGNEQFF. The CDR3, as DNA: TGTGCCAGCAGCCTCAAGACGGGCGTTGGGAATGAGCAGTTCTTC. This chain links TRBV5-4 with TRBJ2-1; no clear D gene. Trimming took 4 bases from V and 7 from J, leaving 18 bases between them. Germline V gene lookup returns CDR1 SGHNT and CDR2 YYREEE (reference sequence). This CDR3 contains 15 residues.

The chain has TRBV18 and TRBJ1-2; D is uncertain. V lost 5 bases and J 3 bases, leaving 10 bases between the germline ends. Germline CDR1 is KGHSH and CDR2 is LQKENI. This CDR3 region has 13 residues. The CDR3: CASSEYGDYGYTF. CDR3 bases: TGTGCCAGCTCAGAATACGGCGACTATGGCTACACCTTC.

The chain has TRBV5-6 and TRBJ1-2; weak D call: TRBD1 (6 bases). The V end lost 0 bases, the J end lost 2 bases, and 14 bases lay between the germline ends. The germline CDR1 and CDR2 sequences are SGHDT and YYEEEE. The length of the CDR3 is 16 residues. CDR3 bases: TGTGCCAGCAGCTTGGTTGACAGGACACTAAACTATGGCTACACCTTC. Protein product: CASSLVDRTLNYGYTF.

This chain connects TRBV19 to TRBJ2-7, with D perhaps TRBD1 (6 bases). Germline V gives CDR1 LNHDA, CDR2 SQIVND (reference sequence). The CDR3 contains 14 residues. Trimming stripped 2 bases from V and 3 bases from J, with 11 bases between. This chain's CDR3 is CASSINGGYYEQYF. CDR3 coding DNA: TGTGCCAGTAGTATAAATGGGGGCTACTACGAGCAGTACTTC.

This clone has just one count. The V gene is TRBV11-2, the J gene TRBJ1-1; D unresolved. The CDR3 runs 11 residues. Germline lookup yields CDR1 SGHAT and CDR2 FQNNGV. The V gene lost 4 bases and the J gene lost 7 bases, with 7 bases spanning the gap. CDR3 DNA sequence: TGTGCCAGCAGCTGGGCAAATGAAGCTTTCTTT. Residues: CASSWANEAFF.

The chain has TRBV9 and TRBJ2-2; no definite D call. V lost 0 bases and J lost 0, with 3 bases in between. Germline-derived CDR1 and CDR2 are SGDLS and YYNGEE. The CDR3 totals 14 residues. Here the CDR3 DNA reads TGTGCCAGCAGCGTAGGGACGAACACCGGGGAGCTGTTTTTT. Translating it yields CASSVGTNTGELFF.

A few counts support this clone. The gene calls are TRBV7-9 and TRBJ2-7; D call uncertain. CDR3 length: 15 residues. Trimming removed 5 bases from V and 2 bases from J, with 16 bases in between. The germline CDR1 and CDR2 sequences are SEHNR and FQNEAQ (reference sequence). The CDR3 DNA reads TGTGCCAGCAGCCCACACAGTTCATCAACCTACGAGCAGTACTTC. Protein product: CASSPHSSSTYEQYF.

The gene calls are TRBV7-6 and TRBJ2-5; 9 bases match TRBD1. CDR1 and CDR2 from the germline V gene are SGHVS and FNYEAQ. The J segment lost 6 bases and the V segment lost 4 bases, leaving 9 bases of the junction unmatched. This CDR3 region has 15 residues. The CDR3 nucleotides read TGTGCCAGCAGCTCTCCGGGACAGGGTATACAGACCCAGTACTTC. Protein sequence: CASSSPGQGIQTQYF.

This chain uses TRBV7-9 with TRBJ1-2; D remains ambiguous. Trimming removed 3 bases at V and 4 bases at J, with 6 bases between. Germline V gene lookup returns CDR1 SEHNR and CDR2 FQNEAQ (reference sequence). The CDR3 loop spans 12 amino acids. CDR3 sequence: CASSLSRYGYTF. In DNA, the CDR3 is TGTGCCAGCAGCTTGAGCCGCTATGGCTACACCTTC. Filled out from reference TRBV7-9 and TRBJ1-2, the complete variable domain reads DTGVSQNPRHKITKRGQNVTFRCDPISEHNRLYWYRQTLGQGPEFLTYFQNEAQLEKSRLLSDRFSAERPKGSFSTLEIQRTEQGDSAMYLCASSLSRYGYTFGSGTRLTVV.

This chain uses TRBV30 with TRBJ1-5, with D uncertain. The CDR3 spans 13 residues. Trimming took 2 bases from V and 5 from J, leaving 10 bases between them. CDR1 and CDR2 from the germline V gene are GTSNPN and SVGIG (reference sequence). The chain's CDR3 is CAWSLQQDQPQHF. CDR3 coding DNA: TGTGCCTGGAGTTTACAGCAGGATCAGCCCCAGCATTTT.

This clone was found once. This chain links TRBV5-1 with TRBJ1-1; the match to TRBD1 covers 7 bases. The length of the CDR3 is 15 residues. CDR1 is SGHRS, CDR2 YFSETQ, per germline. The V and J ends lost 4 bases and 2 bases, in that order; junction bases with no gene match: 8. The CDR3: CASSLERQGNTEAFF. As DNA, the CDR3 is TGCGCCAGCAGCCTGGAGCGACAGGGAAACACTGAAGCTTTCTTT.

The rearrangement uses TRBV29-1 and TRBJ2-3; D is undetermined. Trimming stripped 5 bases from V and 0 bases from J, with 3 bases between. This CDR3 is 11 amino acids long. Per the germline V gene, CDR1 is SQVTM and CDR2 is ANQGSEA. CDR3 protein: CSVLSTDTQYF. CDR3 coding DNA: TGCAGCGTTTTGAGCACAGATACGCAGTATTTT.